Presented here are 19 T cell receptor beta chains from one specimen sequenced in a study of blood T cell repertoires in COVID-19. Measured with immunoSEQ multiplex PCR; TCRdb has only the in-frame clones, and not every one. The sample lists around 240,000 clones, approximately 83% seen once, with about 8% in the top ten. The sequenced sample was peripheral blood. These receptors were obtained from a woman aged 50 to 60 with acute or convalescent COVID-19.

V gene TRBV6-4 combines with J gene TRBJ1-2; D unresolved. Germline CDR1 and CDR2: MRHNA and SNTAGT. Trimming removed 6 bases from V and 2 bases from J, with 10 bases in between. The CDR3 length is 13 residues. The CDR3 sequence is CASSPGSNYGYTF. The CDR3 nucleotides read TGTGCCAGCAGCCCGGGTTCGAACTATGGCTACACCTTC.

CDR3 amino acids: CASRAGGLDTQYF. The CDR3 region has the DNA TGTGCCAGCAGGGCGGGGGGGCTAGATACGCAGTATTTT. V usage is TRBV7-9 and J usage is TRBJ2-3; TRBD2 matches 9 bases. Per germline, CDR1 SEHNR and CDR2 FQNEAQ (reference sequence). There are 13 residues in the CDR3. V dropped 6 bases and J dropped 5; count of bases not matched to a gene: 3.

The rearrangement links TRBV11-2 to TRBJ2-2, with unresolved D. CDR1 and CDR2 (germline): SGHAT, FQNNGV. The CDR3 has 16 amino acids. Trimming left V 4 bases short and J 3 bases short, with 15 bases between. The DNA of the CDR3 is TGTGCCAGCAGCTATCTCATCGGAGACGACACCGGGGAGCTGTTTTTT. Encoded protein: CASSYLIGDDTGELFF.

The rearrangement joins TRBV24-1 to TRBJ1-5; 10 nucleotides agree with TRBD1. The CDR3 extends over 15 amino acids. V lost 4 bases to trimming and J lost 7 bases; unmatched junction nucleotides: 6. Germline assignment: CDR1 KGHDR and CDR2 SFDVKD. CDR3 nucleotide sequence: TGTGCCACCAGTGACTCGGGACAGGGGAGGCAGCCCCAGCATTTT. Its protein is CATSDSGQGRQPQHF.

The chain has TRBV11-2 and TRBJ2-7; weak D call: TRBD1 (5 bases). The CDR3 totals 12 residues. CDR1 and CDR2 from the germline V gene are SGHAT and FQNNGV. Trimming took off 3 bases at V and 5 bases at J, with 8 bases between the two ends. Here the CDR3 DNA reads TGTGCCAGCAGCTTCAGGGTCCACGAGCAGTACTTC. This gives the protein CASSFRVHEQYF.

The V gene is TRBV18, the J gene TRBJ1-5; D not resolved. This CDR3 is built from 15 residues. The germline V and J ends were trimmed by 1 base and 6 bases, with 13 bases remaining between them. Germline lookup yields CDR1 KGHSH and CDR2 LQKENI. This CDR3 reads CASSPRADTPQPQHF. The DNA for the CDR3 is TGTGCCAGCTCACCACGGGCAGACACTCCTCAGCCCCAGCATTTT.

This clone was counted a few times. The CDR3 DNA sequence: TGTGCCAGCAGTGTGGGGGGGCGAGAGACCCAGTACTTC. Translating it yields CASSVGGRETQYF. The V and J genes are TRBV2 and TRBJ2-5, with a possible D match to TRBD2 (7 bases). Trimming removed 4 bases from V and 4 bases from J, with 10 bases in between. Per the germline V gene, CDR1 is SNHLY and CDR2 is FYNNEI. CDR3 size: 13 residues.

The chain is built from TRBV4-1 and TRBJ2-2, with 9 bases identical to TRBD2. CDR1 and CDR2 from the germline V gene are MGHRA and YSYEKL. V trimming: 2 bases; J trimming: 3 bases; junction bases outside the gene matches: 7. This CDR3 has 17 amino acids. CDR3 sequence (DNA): TGCGCCAGCAGCCAACCGCGGGAGGGCGGGTACACCGGGGAGCTGTTTTTT. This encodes CASSQPREGGYTGELFF.

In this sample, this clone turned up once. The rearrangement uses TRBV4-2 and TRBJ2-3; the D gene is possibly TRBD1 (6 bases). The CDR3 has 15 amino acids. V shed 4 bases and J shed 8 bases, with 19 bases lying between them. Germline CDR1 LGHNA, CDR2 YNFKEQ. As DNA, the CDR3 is TGTGCCAGCAGCCCGGACAGCCACTCCTCCTTTACGCAGTATTTT. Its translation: CASSPDSHSSFTQYF.

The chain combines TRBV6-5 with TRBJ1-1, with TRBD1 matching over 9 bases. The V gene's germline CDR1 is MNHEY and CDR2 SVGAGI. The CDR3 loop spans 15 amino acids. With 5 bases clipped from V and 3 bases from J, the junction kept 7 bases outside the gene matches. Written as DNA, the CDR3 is TGTGCCAGCAGTCTCTCAAGGACAGGGGACACTGAAGCTTTCTTT. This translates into CASSLSRTGDTEAFF.

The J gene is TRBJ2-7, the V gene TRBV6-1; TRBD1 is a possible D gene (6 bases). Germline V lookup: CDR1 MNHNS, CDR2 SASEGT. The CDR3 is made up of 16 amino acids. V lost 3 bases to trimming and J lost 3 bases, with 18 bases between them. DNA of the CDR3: TGTGCCAGCAGTGATGGCTGGGCAGGGGTTGACTACGAGCAGTACTTC. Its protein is CASSDGWAGVDYEQYF.

The CDR3 protein is CSVAAGVSYEQYF. The DNA of the CDR3 is TGCAGCGTTGCGGCAGGGGTGTCCTACGAGCAGTACTTC. The V and J genes are TRBV29-1 and TRBJ2-7; D is possibly TRBD1 (6 bases). This CDR3 contains 13 residues. The ends were cut back, 4 bases at V and 1 base at J, with 11 bases in the middle. Per the germline V gene, CDR1 is SQVTM and CDR2 is ANQGSEA.

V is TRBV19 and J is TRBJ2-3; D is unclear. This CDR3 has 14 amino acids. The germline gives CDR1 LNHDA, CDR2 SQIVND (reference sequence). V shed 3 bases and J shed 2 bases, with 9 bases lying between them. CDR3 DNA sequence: TGTGCCAGTAGTATTTCTCAGGCCACAGATACGCAGTATTTT. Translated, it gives CASSISQATDTQYF.

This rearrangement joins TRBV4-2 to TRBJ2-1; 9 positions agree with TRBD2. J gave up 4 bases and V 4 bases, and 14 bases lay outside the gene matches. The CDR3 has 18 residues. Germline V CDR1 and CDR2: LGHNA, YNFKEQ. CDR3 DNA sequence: TGTGCCAGCAGCCCGTTGACTAGCGGAGGGGTACGGTACAATGAGCAGTTCTTC. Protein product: CASSPLTSGGVRYNEQFF.

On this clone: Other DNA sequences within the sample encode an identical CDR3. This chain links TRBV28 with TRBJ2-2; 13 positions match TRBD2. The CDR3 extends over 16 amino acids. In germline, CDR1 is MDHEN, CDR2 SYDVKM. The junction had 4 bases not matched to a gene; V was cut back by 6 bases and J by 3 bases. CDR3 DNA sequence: TGTGCCAGCAGCCTACTAGCGGGGGGGCACACCGGGGAGCTGTTTTTT. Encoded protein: CASSLLAGGHTGELFF.

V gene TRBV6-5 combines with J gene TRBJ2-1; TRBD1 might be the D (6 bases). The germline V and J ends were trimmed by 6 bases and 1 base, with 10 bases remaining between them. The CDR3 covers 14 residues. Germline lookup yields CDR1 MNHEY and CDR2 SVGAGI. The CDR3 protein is CASRLQGSYNEQFF. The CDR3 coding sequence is TGTGCCAGCAGGCTACAGGGATCCTACAATGAGCAGTTCTTC.

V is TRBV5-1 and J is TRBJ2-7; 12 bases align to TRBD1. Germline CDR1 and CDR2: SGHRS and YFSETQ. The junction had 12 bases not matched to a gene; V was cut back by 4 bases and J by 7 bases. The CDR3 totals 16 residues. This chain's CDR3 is CASSSRPGQGAGEQYF. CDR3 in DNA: TGCGCCAGCAGCAGCCGGCCGGGACAGGGGGCGGGGGAGCAGTACTTC.

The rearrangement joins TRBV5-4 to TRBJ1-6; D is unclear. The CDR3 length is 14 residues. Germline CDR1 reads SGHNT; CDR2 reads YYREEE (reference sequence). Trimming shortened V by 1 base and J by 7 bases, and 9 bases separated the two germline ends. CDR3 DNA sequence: TGTGCCAGCAGCTTGTCGGGGTGGAATTCACCCCTCCACTTT. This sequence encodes CASSLSGWNSPLHF.

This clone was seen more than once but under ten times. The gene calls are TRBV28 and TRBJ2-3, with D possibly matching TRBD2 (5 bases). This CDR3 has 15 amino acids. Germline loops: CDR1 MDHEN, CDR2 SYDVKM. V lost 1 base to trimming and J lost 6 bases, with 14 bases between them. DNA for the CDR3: TGTGCCAGCAGTTTATTAACCGGGATCGGGGATACGCAGTATTTT. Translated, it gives CASSLLTGIGDTQYF. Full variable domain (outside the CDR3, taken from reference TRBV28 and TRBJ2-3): DVKVTQSSRYLVKRTGEKVFLECVQDMDHENMFWYRQDPGLGLRLIYFSYDVKMKEKGDIPEGYSVSREKKERFSLILESASTNQTSMYLCASSLLTGIGDTQYFGPGTRLTVL.